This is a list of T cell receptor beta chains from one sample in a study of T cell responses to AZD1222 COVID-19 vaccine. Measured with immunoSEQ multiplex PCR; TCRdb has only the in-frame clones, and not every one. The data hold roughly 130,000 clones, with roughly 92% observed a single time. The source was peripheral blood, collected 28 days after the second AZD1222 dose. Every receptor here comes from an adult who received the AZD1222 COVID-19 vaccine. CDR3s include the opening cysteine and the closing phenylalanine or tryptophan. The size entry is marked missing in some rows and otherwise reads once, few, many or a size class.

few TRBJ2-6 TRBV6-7 CASSYSNSGANVLTF
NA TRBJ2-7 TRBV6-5 CASSYRTSGLEQYF
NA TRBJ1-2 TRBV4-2 CASSQEGQGINYGYTF
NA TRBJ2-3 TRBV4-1 CASSPAIGLETSDTQYF
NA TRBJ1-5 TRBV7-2 CASSLAGTDNQPQHF
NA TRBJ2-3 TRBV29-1 CSVGGRLADTQYF
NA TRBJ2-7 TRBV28 CASRPGSPSYEQYF
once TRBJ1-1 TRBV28 CASTRPLGPGHTEAFF
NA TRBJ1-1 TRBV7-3 CASSLNAGTTEAFF
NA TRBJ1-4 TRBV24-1 CATSDFPNPNEKLFF
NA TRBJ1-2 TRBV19 CASSGQNYGYTF
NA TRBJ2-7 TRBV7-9 CASIRDGYEQYF
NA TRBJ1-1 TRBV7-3 CASSFPHLAEAFF
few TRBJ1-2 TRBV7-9 CASSPSAGSHGYTF
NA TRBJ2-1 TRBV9 CASGGQLLGEQFF
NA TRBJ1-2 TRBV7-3 CASSLNGGSYYGYTF
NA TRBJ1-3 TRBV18 CASSSAQGRGNTIYF
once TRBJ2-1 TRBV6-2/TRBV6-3 CASSHTEVHNEQFF
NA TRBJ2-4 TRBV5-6 CASELGTSNIQYF
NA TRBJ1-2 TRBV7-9 CASSSRGRVNYGYTF
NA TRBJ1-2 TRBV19 CASGAGTPYGYTF
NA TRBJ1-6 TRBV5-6 CASSLAGVSSPLHF